The entry that follows covers one TCR beta chain sequence. Its antigen is unknown. CDR3 size: 12 residues. Germline V gene lookup returns CDR1 SGHTA and CDR2 FQGNSA. Trimming removed 5 bases from V and 10 bases from J; junction bases left unmatched: 7. This entry is derived from a study of shared clonotypes between healthy human individuals. Regarding the study as a whole: Collection of samples was limited to blood; tissue repertoires likely differ. The study generally estimated greater richness for naive than memory subsets.

TCRdb's copy holds only in-frame clones and misses some; the assay was immunoSEQ multiplex PCR. The sample contains more than 850,000 clones, around three quarters of which appear only once. This sequence originates from a young man in good health. Some clones in this sample may be carry-over from other donors' samples. Sequenced: memory CD4+ T cells from PBMCs. Specified subset: CD45RA-negative fraction. The rearrangement uses TRBV7-2 and TRBJ1-1, with 7 nucleotides matching TRBD1. CDR3 coding DNA: TGTGCCAGCAGCGAAGCAGGGGGGGCAGCTTTCTTT. Its protein is CASSEAGGAAFF.